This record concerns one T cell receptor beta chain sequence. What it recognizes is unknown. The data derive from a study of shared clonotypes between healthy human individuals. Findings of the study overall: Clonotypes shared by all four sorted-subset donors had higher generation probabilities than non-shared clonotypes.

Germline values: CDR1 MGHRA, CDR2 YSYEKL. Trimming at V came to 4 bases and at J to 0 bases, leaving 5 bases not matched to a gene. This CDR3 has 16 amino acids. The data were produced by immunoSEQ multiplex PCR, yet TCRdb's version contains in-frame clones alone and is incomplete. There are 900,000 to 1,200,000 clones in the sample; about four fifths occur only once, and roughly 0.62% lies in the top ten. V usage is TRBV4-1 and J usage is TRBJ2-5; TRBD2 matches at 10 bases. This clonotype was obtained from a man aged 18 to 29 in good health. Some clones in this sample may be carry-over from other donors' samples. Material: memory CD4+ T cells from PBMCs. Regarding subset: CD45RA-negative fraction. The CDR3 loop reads CASSRTGTSDQETQYF. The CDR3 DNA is TGCGCCAGCAGCCGAACCGGGACTAGCGACCAAGAGACCCAGTACTTC.